Each of the 5 T cell receptor beta chains below was sequenced from the same sample in a study of blood T cell repertoires in COVID-19. Some clones are missing from TCRdb's copy, which holds only in-frame ones; the method was immunoSEQ multiplex PCR. The sample consists of 250,000 to 300,000 clones, approximately 91% of them appearing once. Sequencing was carried out using PBMCs or T cells enriched from blood (not recorded which). These receptors were collected from a middle-aged woman with acute COVID-19.

The chain links TRBV5-1 to TRBJ1-2; tentative D call: TRBD1 (6 bases). Germline V CDR1 and CDR2: SGHRS, YFSETQ. This CDR3 is built from 14 residues. Trimming removed 7 bases from V and 8 bases from J, with 21 bases in between. The CDR3 DNA sequence: TGCGCCAGCTCAAATATAGAGGGGGGGCGAGGCTACACCTTC. Its translation is CASSNIEGGRGYTF.

The chain uses TRBV14 and TRBJ2-2; 7 nucleotides match TRBD2. J was trimmed by 5 bases and V by 1 base; bases with no gene match: 7. The V gene's germline CDR1 is SGHDN and CDR2 FVKESK. This CDR3 contains 16 residues. The CDR3, as DNA: TGTGCCAGCAGCCAAGTGGGCGGGAGTTTAACCGGGGAGCTGTTTTTT. This encodes CASSQVGGSLTGELFF.

This chain links TRBV3-1 (or the pseudogene TRBV3-2) with TRBJ1-1; D is undetermined. CDR1 and CDR2 (germline): LGHDT, YNNKEL (reference sequence). V lost 3 bases and J lost 1, with 3 bases in between. The CDR3 is 12 amino acids. The CDR3 protein is CASSHQNTEAFF. The CDR3 coding sequence is TGTGCCAGCAGCCATCAGAACACTGAAGCTTTCTTT.

This clone appeared a single time. V gene TRBV7-9 combines with J gene TRBJ1-2; 8 bases line up with TRBD1. The V and J ends lost 4 bases and 2 bases, in that order; junction bases with no gene match: 9. Looked up from germline, CDR1 is SEHNR and CDR2 is FQNEAQ (reference sequence). The CDR3 length is 16 residues. Here the CDR3 DNA reads TGTGCCAGCAGCTATACACGACAGGGGACGAACTATGGCTACACCTTC. As protein: CASSYTRQGTNYGYTF.

The chain joins TRBV20-1 to TRBJ2-1; D is unclear. V was clipped by 0 bases and J by 10 bases, with 7 bases between them. The CDR3 totals 11 residues. Germline CDR1 DFQATT, CDR2 SNEGSKA (reference sequence). The CDR3 DNA reads as TGCAGTGCTAGAGATCACCAGGAGCAGTTCTTC. Translated: CSARDHQEQFF.